The table lists the clone carrying this T cell receptor (beta chain) with many counts. Its antigen remains unknown. This sample is part of a study of regulatory T cells in long-lasting Graves disease. Building the TCR beta libraries relied on iRepertoire HTBI primers, and CDR3 regions underwent Arm-PCR. Authors' analysis steps: Looking across samples, the authors found under 70 TRBV and 14 to 15 TRBJ segments. TCRdb re-derived calls from the multiplex PCR reads in MiXCR, one entry per CDR3 protein. The V and J calls were determined by TCRdb, not by the authors. Here the sample spans over 200,000 distinct CDR3 sequences, 15% to 20% being singletons. Study observations and caveats: It is possible that accuracy was reduced by the small size of the sample.

Time point denoted: newly diagnosed GD, antithyroid drugs for less than 3 months. Construction of the TCR library relied on RNA isolated from PBMCs. A further study also used this sample, focusing on T cells in Graves' hyperthyroidism and ophthalmopathy.

This sample comprised peripheral blood mononuclear cells (PBMCs), obtained at new diagnosis, from a patient treated with antithyroid drugs. The receptor was derived from a woman aged 25 to 39 with Graves disease.

CDR3 nucleotide sequence: TGTGCCAGCAGCCCGGGAGGGGGAAATGACAATGAGCAGTTCTTC. This encodes CASSPGGGNDNEQFF. The rearrangement links TRBV11-3 to TRBJ2-1; TRBD2 aligns across 8 bases. The V segment lost 5 bases and the J segment 5 bases; nucleotides outside the gene matches: 8. Germline assignment: CDR1 SGHNT and CDR2 YENEEA. CDR3 length equals 15 residues.